These T cell receptor beta chains were read from a single sample in a study of blood T cell repertoires in COVID-19. Assay: immunoSEQ multiplex PCR; the TCRdb copy retains only in-frame clones and omits some. The table includes more than 150,000 clones, about 85% detected once. The source material was peripheral blood. The receptor source for this set is a woman over 75 with acute or convalescent COVID-19. CDR3s include the opening cysteine and the closing phenylalanine or tryptophan. The D gene is left open where the match is weak. Clone size is shown for a subset of rows, as once, few, many or a class of expanded clone.

>TRBV6-2/TRBV6-3|few|.|TRBJ2-7|14
CASSYPQEYYEQYF
TGTGCCAGCAGTTACCCCCAGGAATACTACGAGCAGTACTTC
>TRBV19|.|.|TRBJ1-5|15
CASSMAGFGNQPQHF
TGTGCCAGTAGTATGGCCGGGTTCGGCAATCAGCCCCAGCATTTT
>TRBV7-6|.|TRBD1|TRBJ1-5|15
CASSMGQGGNQPQHF
TGTGCCAGCAGCATGGGACAGGGGGGCAATCAGCCCCAGCATTTT
>TRBV18|.|.|TRBJ2-5|12
CACSPKGETQYF
TGTGCCTGCTCACCTAAGGGGGAGACCCAGTACTTC
>TRBV11-2|few|.|TRBJ1-1|15
CASSLDLAGNTEAFF
TGTGCCAGCAGCTTAGATCTAGCGGGGAACACTGAAGCTTTCTTT
>TRBV4-3|.|.|TRBJ2-1|14
CASSQESRYNEQFF
TGCGCCAGCAGCCAAGAGTCGCGGTACAATGAGCAGTTCTTC
>TRBV5-1|.|.|TRBJ2-7|15
CASSLLDSTAYEQYF
TGCGCCAGCAGCTTGCTAGACAGCACCGCCTACGAGCAGTACTTC
>TRBV5-4|.|.|TRBJ2-1|15
CASSLKQGQYNEQFF
TGTGCCAGCAGCTTGAAACAGGGACAATACAATGAGCAGTTCTTC
>TRBV7-6|.|.|TRBJ2-1|11
CASSSLNEQFF
TGTGCCAGCAGCTCTCTTAATGAGCAGTTCTTC
>TRBV12-3/TRBV12-4|.|TRBD1|TRBJ2-7|13
CASSFGTGREQYF
TGTGCCAGCAGTTTCGGGACAGGGCGGGAGCAGTACTTC
>TRBV19|.|TRBD2|TRBJ2-3|15
CASSATSGSPDTQYF
TGTGCCAGTAGTGCGACTAGCGGGAGCCCAGATACGCAGTATTTT
>TRBV29-1|.|TRBD1|TRBJ1-1|13
CSVEDRGRTEAFF
TGCAGCGTTGAAGACAGGGGGAGGACTGAAGCTTTCTTT
>TRBV5-8|.|.|TRBJ1-4|16
CASSFDRDTLGEKLFF
TGTGCCAGCAGCTTCGACCGGGACACCTTGGGGGAAAAACTGTTTTTT
>TRBV7-9|.|.|TRBJ2-3|17
CASSAPPGLRLTDTQYF
TGTGCCAGCAGTGCCCCCCCGGGACTCCGATTGACAGATACGCAGTATTTT
>TRBV4-3|.|TRBD2|TRBJ2-7|15
CASSQDLGGNYEQYF
TGCGCCAGCAGCCAAGATCTGGGAGGGAACTACGAGCAGTACTTC
>TRBV11-2|.|TRBD2|TRBJ2-7|16
CASSLGLAGRVYEQYF
TGTGCCAGCAGCTTAGGGCTAGCGGGCAGAGTCTACGAGCAGTACTTC